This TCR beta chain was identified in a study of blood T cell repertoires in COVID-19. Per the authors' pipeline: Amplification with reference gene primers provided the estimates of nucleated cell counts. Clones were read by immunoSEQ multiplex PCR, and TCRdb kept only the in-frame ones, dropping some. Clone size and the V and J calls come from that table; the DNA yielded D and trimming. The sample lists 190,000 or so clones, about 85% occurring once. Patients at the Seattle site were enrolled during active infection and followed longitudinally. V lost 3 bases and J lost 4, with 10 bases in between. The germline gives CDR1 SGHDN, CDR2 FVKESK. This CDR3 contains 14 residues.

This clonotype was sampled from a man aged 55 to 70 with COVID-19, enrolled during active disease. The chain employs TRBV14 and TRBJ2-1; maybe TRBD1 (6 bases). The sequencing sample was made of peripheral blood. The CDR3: CASSQIGGYNEQFF. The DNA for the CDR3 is TGTGCCAGCAGCCAGATAGGGGGATACAATGAGCAGTTCTTC.